This TCR beta chain appears in the sequencing data of a study of blood T cells in healthy people across ages. Across the whole study: The template switching approach captured approximately one barcoded beta molecule for every two T cells.

This clonotype has more than one count but fewer than ten. The CDR3 covers 16 residues. Per germline, CDR1 MNHNS and CDR2 SASEGT. Trimming cost V 6 bases and J 4 bases; bases outside gene matches: 11. Combining a sample-barcoded 5' primer with a J-beta primer mix, a second PCR ran for roughly 7 to 12 cycles. TCRdb independently ran MiXCR on the 5' RACE reads; one entry per CDR3 protein. The sample contains 450,000 to 650,000 distinct CDR3 sequences, less than 25% of which appear only once. Another study also made use of these data, one on T cells of mothers and their children. That report adds: Thymic selection molds TCR recombination output in much the same way for related pairs as for unrelated pairs.

The sequenced sample consisted of blood. V gene TRBV6-1 combines with J gene TRBJ1-1; 10 bases are a match to TRBD1. The clonotype originates from a boy aged 5-17 years in good health. The chain's CDR3 is CASSLRGQGMRTEAFF. The CDR3 DNA is TGTGCCAGCAGCCTGCGGGGACAGGGGATGCGCACTGAAGCTTTCTTT.